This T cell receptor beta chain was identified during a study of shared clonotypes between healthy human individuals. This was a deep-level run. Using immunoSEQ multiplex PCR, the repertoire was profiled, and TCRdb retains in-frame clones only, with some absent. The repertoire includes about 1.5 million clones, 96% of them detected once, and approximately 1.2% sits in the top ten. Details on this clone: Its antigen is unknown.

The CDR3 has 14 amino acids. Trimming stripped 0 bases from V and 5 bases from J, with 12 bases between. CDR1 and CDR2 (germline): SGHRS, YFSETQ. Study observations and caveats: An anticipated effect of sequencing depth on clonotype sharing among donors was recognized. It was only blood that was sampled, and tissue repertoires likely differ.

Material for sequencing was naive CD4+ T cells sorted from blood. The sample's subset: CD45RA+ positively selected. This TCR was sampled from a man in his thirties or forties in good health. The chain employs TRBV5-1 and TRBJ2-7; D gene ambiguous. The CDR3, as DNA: TGCGCCAGCAGCTTGGTTGGGCTTCGGGACGAGCAGTACTTC. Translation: CASSLVGLRDEQYF.